This T cell receptor (beta chain) was profiled in a study of T cell responses to AZD1222 COVID-19 vaccine. This clone was observed a handful of times. The CDR3 is 15 residues long. Trimming cost V 4 bases and J 0 bases, with 14 bases left between them. Germline assignment: CDR1 SGDLS and CDR2 YYNGEE. The data were produced by immunoSEQ multiplex PCR, yet TCRdb's version contains in-frame clones alone and is incomplete. The repertoire consists of around 110,000 clones, with roughly nine tenths occurring once and the leading ten covering roughly 8%. The V gene is TRBV9, the J gene TRBJ2-7; possible D gene TRBD2, 6 bases. The sequence came from an adult in good health. Sequencing used peripheral blood, obtained on day 0 of AZD1222 vaccination. The CDR3 loop is CASSPAPDYSYEQYF. The DNA for the CDR3 is TGTGCCAGCAGCCCCGCCCCGGACTACTCCTACGAGCAGTACTTC.